This is a list of T cell receptor beta chains from one sample in a study of shared T cell receptors in the human thymus. Assay used: immunoSEQ multiplex PCR; TCRdb lists only in-frame clones, some missing. The sample shows some 700,000 clones, around 85% of them seen only once. These same records also appear under a second study, on human thymus T cells.

Sample: thymocytes. These receptors all stem from a girl under three years old with a congenital heart defect. Both conserved end residues are part of each CDR3. A D gene is named only where the DNA matches it firmly. Clone size is shown for a subset of rows, as once, few, many or a class of expanded clone.

abundance,v_gene,j_gene,d_gene,CDR3aa,CDR3nt
NA,TRBV15,TRBJ1-4,NA,CATSRTGDGGYEKLFF,TGTGCCACCAGCAGAACTGGGGACGGGGGGTACGAAAAACTGTTTTTT
NA,TRBV27,TRBJ2-7,TRBD2,CASSLSDPAGGLYEQYF,TGTGCCAGCAGTTTATCTGACCCAGCGGGGGGGCTCTACGAGCAGTACTTC
NA,TRBV5-4,TRBJ1-1,TRBD1,CASTQTGDTEAFF,TGTGCCAGCACCCAGACAGGGGACACTGAAGCTTTCTTT
once,TRBV10-3,TRBJ2-3,NA,CATHWGLELSTDTQYF,TGTGCCACCCACTGGGGACTGGAGCTAAGCACAGATACGCAGTATTTT
NA,TRBV6-6,TRBJ2-2,NA,CASSYSIRGNTGELFF,TGTGCCAGCAGTTACTCAATCAGGGGGAACACCGGGGAGCTGTTTTTT
NA,TRBV5-4,TRBJ2-3,NA,CASSSGQNTDTQYF,TGTGCCAGCAGCTCCGGACAGAACACAGATACGCAGTATTTT
NA,TRBV11-3,TRBJ1-1,NA,CASSSGAANTEAFF,TGTGCCAGCAGCTCTGGGGCGGCGAACACTGAAGCTTTCTTT
NA,TRBV14,TRBJ1-1,NA,CASSYKPGQNQPEAFF,TGTGCCAGCAGCTACAAACCGGGACAAAACCAACCTGAAGCTTTCTTT
NA,TRBV11-2,TRBJ2-7,NA,CASSIGIYEQYF,TGTGCCAGCAGCATCGGGATCTACGAGCAGTACTTC
NA,TRBV7-3,TRBJ1-2,TRBD1,CASSQTGERRGYTF,TGTGCCAGCAGCCAAACAGGGGAAAGACGTGGCTACACCTTC
few,TRBV6-4,TRBJ1-2,TRBD1,CASRKDRGGYGYTF,TGTGCCAGCAGGAAGGACAGGGGAGGCTATGGCTACACCTTC